In its sample, the clone carrying this T cell receptor (beta chain) was seen a few times. Its cognate antigen is unknown. V lost 0 bases and J lost 0, with 7 bases in between. Germline CDR1 reads SGHRS; CDR2 reads YFSETQ. The CDR3 is 16 residues long. This specimen belongs to a study of human T cells and chemical hapten exposure. Study overall: Weekly administration of diphenylcyclopropenone to the scalp of patients continued throughout the roughly 25-week study.

Whole-study results and caveats: There was a positive correlation between PT1 expanded TCR counts and patch test score.

TCRdb passed the RACE reads through MiXCR, listing each CDR3 protein once. The profile shows tens of thousands of distinct CDR3 sequences, approximately 11% of them singletons. Time point in this sample: pre-sensitization, week 0. This sample's treatment: therapeutic diphenylcyclopropenone sensitization with weekly scalp DPC. This clonotype was sampled from a woman aged 45-65 years with alopecia areata. Some clones in this sample may be carry-over from other donors' samples. This sequence joins TRBV5-1 and TRBJ2-6, with D uncertain. This specimen consisted of whole blood, obtained in connection with sensitization to the hapten diphenylcyclopropenone (DPC). The CDR3 DNA follows: TGCGCCAGCAGCTTGGAGCCGAGCTCTGGGGCCAACGTCCTGACTTTC. Its protein product is CASSLEPSSGANVLTF.